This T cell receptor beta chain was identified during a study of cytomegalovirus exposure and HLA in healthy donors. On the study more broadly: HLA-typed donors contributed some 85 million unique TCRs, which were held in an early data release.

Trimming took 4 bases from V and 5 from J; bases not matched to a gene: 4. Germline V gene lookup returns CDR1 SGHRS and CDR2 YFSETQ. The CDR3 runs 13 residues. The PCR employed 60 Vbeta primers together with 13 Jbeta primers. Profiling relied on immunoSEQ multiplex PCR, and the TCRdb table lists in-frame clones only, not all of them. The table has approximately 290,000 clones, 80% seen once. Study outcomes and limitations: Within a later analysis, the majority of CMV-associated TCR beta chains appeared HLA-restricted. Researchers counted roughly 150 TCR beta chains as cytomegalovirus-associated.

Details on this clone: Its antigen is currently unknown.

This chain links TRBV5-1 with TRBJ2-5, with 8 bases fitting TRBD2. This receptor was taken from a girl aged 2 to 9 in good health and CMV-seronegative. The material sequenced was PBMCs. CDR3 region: CASSGSSGETQYF. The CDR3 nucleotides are TGCGCCAGCAGCGGATCTAGCGGGGAGACCCAGTACTTC. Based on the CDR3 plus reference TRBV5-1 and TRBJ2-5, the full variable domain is KAGVTQTPRYLIKTRGQQVTLSCSPISGHRSVSWYQQTPGQGLQFLFEYFSETQRNKGNFPGRFSGRQFSNSRSEMNVSTLELGDSALYLCASSGSSGETQYFGPGTRLLVL.